The next 13 T cell receptor beta chains were all read from a single sample in a study of blood T cell repertoires in COVID-19. TCRdb keeps only in-frame clones here, not all; method: immunoSEQ multiplex PCR. Among 140,000 or so clones, approximately 86% were seen once, and the ten largest hold 1.5% to 2%. Sequencing was performed on peripheral blood. The receptor set was obtained from a man between 70 and 80 years old with acute or convalescent COVID-19.

The CDR3, as DNA: TGCGCCAGCAGCCCCCAGGGGAATTCACCCCTCCACTTT. Its translation: CASSPQGNSPLHF. The chain employs TRBV4-1 and TRBJ1-6; TRBD1 might be the D (6 bases). Germline V gene sequence: CDR1 MGHRA, CDR2 YSYEKL. Between the trimmed V and J ends, which lost 4 bases and 7 bases, there was a span of 8 bases. The CDR3 is 13 residues long.

The table lists this clone with a few counts. V is TRBV7-9 and J is TRBJ2-1; 8 bases align to TRBD2. The CDR3 runs to 15 residues. Trimming took 5 bases from V and 0 from J; bases not matched to a gene: 3. Per the germline V gene, CDR1 is SEHNR and CDR2 is FQNEAQ (reference sequence). CDR3 sequence reads: CASSERGISYNEQFF. CDR3 nucleotide sequence: TGTGCCAGCAGCGAGCGGGGGATCTCCTACAATGAGCAGTTCTTC.

The chain combines TRBV29-1 with TRBJ2-1; possibly TRBD1 for D (6 bases). V shed 8 bases and J shed 4 bases, with 18 bases lying between them. CDR1 is SQVTM, CDR2 ANQGSEA, per germline. The CDR3 extends over 14 amino acids. CDR3 sequence: CSPLTRTAYNEQFF. The CDR3 region has the DNA TGCAGCCCACTGACCCGGACAGCATACAATGAGCAGTTCTTC.

The V gene is TRBV7-2, the J gene TRBJ2-1, with D possibly being TRBD1 (6 bases). CDR1 is SGHTA and CDR2 is FQGNSA in the germline V gene. V lost 6 bases and J lost 7, with 19 bases in between. This CDR3 is 15 amino acids long. The CDR3 DNA is TGTGCCAGCAGAAGGAACAGGGCGGCAAGGAATGAGCAGTTCTTC. It codes for CASRRNRAARNEQFF. The whole variable domain, filled in from reference TRBV7-2 and TRBJ2-1, reads GAGVSQSPSNKVTEKGKDVELRCDPISGHTALYWYRQSLGQGLEFLIYFQGNSAPDKSGLPSDRFSAERTGGSVSTLTIQRTQQEDSAVYLCASRRNRAARNEQFFGPGTRLTVL.

This clone was observed a single time. The chain recombines TRBV4-2 with TRBJ2-2; no reliable D call. The germline gives CDR1 LGHNA, CDR2 YNFKEQ. V shed 1 base and J shed 4 bases, with 10 bases lying between them. The CDR3 is 15 residues long. This chain's CDR3 is CASSQVNSRTGELFF. The CDR3, as DNA: TGTGCCAGCAGCCAAGTTAACAGCCGCACCGGGGAGCTGTTTTTT.

This sequence joins TRBV5-1 and TRBJ2-3, with D uncertain. Germline CDR1 and CDR2: SGHRS and YFSETQ. Between the trimmed V and J ends, which lost 5 bases and 0 bases, there was a span of 10 bases. The CDR3 has 14 residues. DNA of the CDR3: TGCGCCAGCAGAATCCAAACTAGCACAGATACGCAGTATTTT. Residues: CASRIQTSTDTQYF. Using reference TRBV5-1 and TRBJ2-3 for the parts outside the CDR3, the full variable domain is KAGVTQTPRYLIKTRGQQVTLSCSPISGHRSVSWYQQTPGQGLQFLFEYFSETQRNKGNFPGRFSGRQFSNSRSEMNVSTLELGDSALYLCASRIQTSTDTQYFGPGTRLTVL.

V is TRBV6-6 and J is TRBJ2-3; 8 nucleotides line up with TRBD2. CDR3 size: 14 residues. Germline CDR1 reads MNHNY; CDR2 reads SVGAGI (reference sequence). J was trimmed by 5 bases and V by 4 bases; bases with no gene match: 5. CDR3 amino acids: CASSSAGGGDTQYF. The CDR3 nucleotides are TGTGCCAGCAGTTCCGCGGGAGGAGGAGATACGCAGTATTTT.

This chain links TRBV12-3 or TRBV12-4 with TRBJ1-2; D gene ambiguous. Trimming stripped 2 bases from V and 5 bases from J, with 9 bases between. The CDR3 runs to 13 residues. DNA for the CDR3: TGTGCCAGCAGTTTACAGATCGGGTATGGCTACACCTTC. Translation gives CASSLQIGYGYTF.

The rearrangement links TRBV19 to TRBJ1-3; D call uncertain. Germline loops: CDR1 LNHDA, CDR2 SQIVND (reference sequence). V lost 5 bases to trimming and J lost 2 bases, with 19 bases between them. CDR3 length equals 17 residues. CDR3 amino acids: CASSPPGGESTGNTIYF. The DNA of the CDR3 is TGTGCCAGTAGTCCTCCGGGCGGGGAAAGTACTGGAAACACCATATATTTT.

In DNA form, the CDR3 reads TGTGCCTCTTCCGAACAGGGGCTTGAAGCTTTCTTT. Its translation is CASSEQGLEAFF. This rearrangement joins TRBV10-3 to TRBJ1-1, with 7 bases aligning to TRBD1. The germline V gene has CDR1 ENHRY and CDR2 SYGVKD. V was clipped by 11 bases and J by 7 bases; unmatched bases: 10. This CDR3 comprises 12 residues.

The J gene is TRBJ1-4, the V gene TRBV6-5, with a tentative D call TRBD1 (5 bases). V lost 10 bases to trimming and J lost 7 bases, with 16 bases between them. Germline V gives CDR1 MNHEY, CDR2 SVGAGI. The CDR3 totals 13 residues. This chain's CDR3 is CATLDGQGEKLFF. The CDR3 nucleotides read TGTGCCACCCTCGACGGGCAGGGTGAAAAACTGTTTTTT.

The chain carries TRBV7-9 and TRBJ2-3, with D uncertain. Trimming removed 2 bases from V and 0 bases from J, with 12 bases in between. The CDR3 consists of 16 residues. CDR1 and CDR2 from the germline V gene are SEHNR and FQNEAQ (reference sequence). CDR3 amino acids: CASSLSPASSTDTQYF. CDR3 coding DNA: TGTGCCAGCAGCTTATCGCCAGCGAGTAGCACAGATACGCAGTATTTT.

The chain combines TRBV19 with TRBJ2-1; 11 bases match TRBD1. This CDR3 has 16 amino acids. Germline lookup yields CDR1 LNHDA and CDR2 SQIVND (reference sequence). Losses at the gene ends were 6 bases for V and 2 bases for J; bases not matched to a gene: 6. The CDR3: CASRQPGQGAYNEQFF. The CDR3 nucleotides read TGTGCCAGTAGACAACCGGGACAGGGGGCCTACAATGAGCAGTTCTTC.